The present T cell receptor (beta chain) was sequenced within a study of OX40 agonist ivuxolimab in advanced cancers. Overall study context: Six ivuxolimab dose levels, 0.01 to 10 mg/kg, were given intravenously every 2 weeks.

About this clone itself: Antigen: not known.

The repertoire was sequenced with immunoSEQ multiplex PCR; TCRdb's copy has only in-frame clones and lacks some. The table lists 18,000 or so clones, 60% to 70% of them singletons. Whole-study results and caveats: Some nonresponders also had low normalized T-cell clonal expansion. The study observed clonal expansion of CD4+ and CD8+ blood T cells by week 6 at 0.1 to 3.0 mg/kg.

Drawing of blood for sampling happened at baseline, at cycle 4 day 1, and at cycle 7 day 1. This specimen consisted of CD4+ or CD8+ T cells sorted from blood, obtained in a trial of the OX40 agonist ivuxolimab. The source is an adult with an advanced solid tumor such as melanoma, head and neck, liver or kidney cancer.

The CDR3 DNA is TGTGCCAGCAGTTTGAGTCAGGGAACCTACGAGCAGTACTTC. This gives the protein CASSLSQGTYEQYF. The chain has TRBV28 and TRBJ2-7; D is possibly TRBD1 (5 bases). Trimming shortened V by 3 bases and J by 2 bases, and 11 bases separated the two germline ends. The germline V gene encodes CDR1 MDHEN and CDR2 SYDVKM. This CDR3 is 14 amino acids long. The full variable domain, its missing parts supplied by reference TRBV28 and TRBJ2-7, is DVKVTQSSRYLVKRTGEKVFLECVQDMDHENMFWYRQDPGLGLRLIYFSYDVKMKEKGDIPEGYSVSREKKERFSLILESASTNQTSMYLCASSLSQGTYEQYFGPGTRLTVT.